Sequencing of this T cell receptor (beta chain) was carried out in a study of blood T cell repertoires in COVID-19. Turning to the study itself: PBMCs, B-cell-depleted T cells, or T cells were the source of the cDNA or gDNA that made up the material.

This clone has only a few counts. Per the study methods: Amplification of reference gene primers was used by the study to estimate nucleated cell counts. Libraries were prepared by immunoSEQ multiplex PCR; TCRdb keeps only in-frame clonotypes and omits some of them. V and J calls and clone size follow that table, whereas D and trimming were derived from the DNA. The data show 45,000 to 65,000 clones, around 80% seen once. The CDR3 spans 14 residues. CDR1 is SNHLY and CDR2 is FYNNEI in the germline V gene. J lost 5 bases, V lost 4 bases, and 5 bases had no gene match. The gene calls are TRBV2 and TRBJ1-5; 7 positions agree with TRBD1. Sequencing was performed on peripheral blood. The origin of this receptor is a man between 60 and 70 years old with acute or convalescent COVID-19. The CDR3 reads CASSVTGVDQPQHF. CDR3 nucleotide sequence: TGTGCCAGCAGTGTTACAGGGGTAGATCAGCCCCAGCATTTT.